This is a list of T cell receptor beta chains from one sample in a study of blood T cells in healthy people across ages. TCRdb reprocessed the 5' RACE reads with MiXCR, giving one entry per CDR3 protein. The sample includes roughly 1.5 million distinct CDR3 sequences, less than 45% of them seen just once. What was sequenced was blood. These receptors were collected from a woman between 18 and 30 years old in good health. Each CDR3 is given without its conserved first and last residue. Only part of the rows carry a size: once, few, many, or a class if the clone is expanded.

j_gene | abundance | v_gene | CDR3aa
TRBJ1-2 | few | TRBV2 | AWRQGGGGGYT
NA | few | TRBV5-1 | ATRLAGMETQY
TRBJ2-1 | NA | TRBV27 | ASSLLATSSYNEQF
TRBJ1-2 | NA | TRBV4-1 | ASSQENRETNYGYT
TRBJ1-1 | NA | TRBV6-6 | ASSYTGKGSNTEAF
TRBJ2-7 | once | TRBV2 | ASRPGSFSYEQY
TRBJ2-4 | NA | TRBV6-6 | ASNPPLGRNIQY
TRBJ2-7 | NA | TRBV24-1 | ATSDIDPYEQY
TRBJ1-1 | NA | TRBV7-9 | ASSLFRQGVSEAF
TRBJ2-1 | once | TRBV20-1 | SATLTSTYNEQF
TRBJ2-5 | few | TRBV20-1 | SARDGTIEGETQY
TRBJ1-1 | once | TRBV18 | ASQNTEMNTEAF
TRBJ1-2 | NA | TRBV30 | AWSGTGYT
TRBJ2-1 | many | TRBV5-1 | ASSLDPLGTEQF
TRBJ1-1 | few | TRBV4-1 | ASSHPARAGTEAF
TRBJ2-1 | few | TRBV24-1 | ATSDFWDRGQNEQF
TRBJ2-3 | NA | TRBV4-3 | ASSHRQRALGTDTQY
TRBJ2-3 | NA | TRBV3-1 | ASSQSVYSTDTQY
TRBJ1-2 | NA | TRBV4-1 | TSSQGDAGLANYGYT
NA | few | TRBV4-3 | ASSHGTDRGKSEQY
TRBJ2-7 | few | TRBV4-1 | ASSLLAVRQASYEQY
TRBJ2-3 | NA | TRBV4-3 | ASCQRDYTDTQY
TRBJ2-7 | NA | TRBV3-1 | ASSQVTGKGAYEQY
TRBJ1-4 | few | TRBV10-3 | AISDPAQGGGTEKLF
TRBJ2-1 | NA | TRBV2 | ASSDRGTGYYEQF
TRBJ2-1 | few | TRBV20-1 | SGRRDFPNNEQF
NA | NA | TRBV20-1 | SAKGLAGDHEQY
TRBJ2-5 | NA | TRBV29-1 | SALYNEQY